This TCR beta chain comes out of a study of blood T cell repertoires in COVID-19. Libraries were prepared by immunoSEQ multiplex PCR; TCRdb keeps only in-frame clonotypes and omits some of them. The sample yields fewer than 450,000 clones, about 90% seen once. The Seattle patients, enrolled during active infection, were followed longitudinally. This clonotype originated in a woman between 50 and 59 years old with COVID-19, enrolled during active disease. Sequenced material: peripheral blood.

As DNA, the CDR3 is TGTGCCAGTAGGGCTGGGACTAGCGGGGGGGTAGCAATCGAGTACTTC. Translating it yields CASRAGTSGGVAIEYF. The chain carries TRBV19 and TRBJ2-5, with 16 bases that match TRBD2. The J segment lost 12 bases and the V segment lost 6 bases, leaving 13 bases of the junction unmatched. Germline V lookup: CDR1 LNHDA, CDR2 SQIVND (reference sequence). CDR3 length equals 16 residues.